Listed below are T cell receptor beta chains from one sample, sequenced in a study of cytomegalovirus exposure and HLA in healthy donors. The table came from immunoSEQ multiplex PCR; TCRdb's copy has only in-frame clones and leaves some out. The sample holds tens of thousands of clones, more than 75% seen once. Sequenced: PBMCs. The source is a male donor in good health and CMV-seropositive. CDR3s include the opening cysteine and the closing phenylalanine or tryptophan. A D gene is named only where the DNA matches it firmly. Only part of the rows carry a size: once, few, many, or a class if the clone is expanded.

few	TRBV12-5	TRBJ2-1	TRBD2	TGTGCTAGTGGCACAGGCGGGGGTTTCTACAATGAGCAGTTCTTC	CASGTGGGFYNEQFF
-	TRBV4-1	TRBJ2-1	-	TGCGCCAGCAGCTATACTAGCTCCCCGGGCAATGAGCAGTTCTTC	CASSYTSSPGNEQFF
-	TRBV6-5	TRBJ1-6	TRBD1	TGTGCCAGCAGTTACGGGACAGGGAAGGCACCCCTCCACTTT	CASSYGTGKAPLHF
-	TRBV30	TRBJ2-7	-	TGTGCCTCCGGACAGAGTTCCTACGAGCAGTACTTC	CASGQSSYEQYF
-	TRBV6-1	TRBJ1-2	-	TGTGCCAGCACGCCGGGAAGGTACTATGGCTACACCTTC	CASTPGRYYGYTF
once	TRBV5-1	TRBJ1-1	-	TGCGCCAGCAGCTTACAAGGACAGTCCTTGGCTTTCTTT	CASSLQGQSLAFF
-	TRBV7-2	TRBJ1-1	TRBD1	TGTGCCAGCAGCTTAGGGGGGACAGTTATTGAAGCTTTCTTT	CASSLGGTVIEAFF
once	TRBV7-9	TRBJ2-3	TRBD1	TGTGCCAGCAGGCCATCCGGGACAGGGTACACAGATACGCAGTATTTT	CASRPSGTGYTDTQYF
-	TRBV5-1	TRBJ2-3	-	TGCGCCAGCAGCTTTCGGGGGGCGCATAGAGATACGCAGTATTTT	CASSFRGAHRDTQYF
-	TRBV5-1	TRBJ2-3	TRBD1	TGCGCCAGCAGCTCACAGGGGGCCCCAGATACGCAGTATTTT	CASSSQGAPDTQYF
-	TRBV4-3	TRBJ2-2	-	TGCGCCAGCAGCCCGACGGCAGCGGGGAACACCGGGGAGCTGTTTTTT	CASSPTAAGNTGELFF
-	TRBV5-4	TRBJ2-7	TRBD2	TGTGCCAGCAGCTCGAGACTAGCGAACCTCTACGAGCAGTACTTC	CASSSRLANLYEQYF
once	TRBV30	TRBJ1-5	TRBD1	TGTGCCTGGAGTTCCGGGACAGGGCGCAATCAGCCCCAGCATTTT	CAWSSGTGRNQPQHF
-	TRBV4-1	TRBJ2-3	TRBD2	TGCGCCAGCAGCCAAGAGGCTAGCGGGGGGGGTAGCACAGATACGCAGTATTTT	CASSQEASGGGSTDTQYF
-	TRBV7-9	TRBJ1-2	-	TGTGCCAGCAGTTCTACAGGAAACTATGGCTACACCTTC	CASSSTGNYGYTF
-	TRBV7-2	TRBJ2-1	-	TGTGCCAGCAGCCCCGAGGGTGGGCAGCTATATTACAATGAGCAGTTCTTC	CASSPEGGQLYYNEQFF
-	TRBV11-3	TRBJ2-5	-	TGTGCCAGCAGCTTAGCCGGGAGTGTTGGAGAGACCCAGTACTTC	CASSLAGSVGETQYF
-	TRBV29-1	TRBJ2-7	TRBD1	TGCAGCGTTCGCGGACAGGGGTTATACGAGCAGTACTTC	CSVRGQGLYEQYF
-	TRBV7-2	TRBJ1-1	TRBD1	TGTGCCAGCAGCTTTACGGGACAGGGTGCTGAAGCTTTCTTT	CASSFTGQGAEAFF
-	TRBV10-3	TRBJ2-1	TRBD1	TGTGCCATCACCGCGAGGACAGGGGCCTACAATGAGCAGTTCTTC	CAITARTGAYNEQFF
-	TRBV2	TRBJ1-6	TRBD1	TGTGCCAGCAGTACAGGGGGATCCTATAATTCACCCCTCCACTTT	CASSTGGSYNSPLHF
few	TRBV27	TRBJ1-6	TRBD1	TGTGCCAGCAGTCTCCGGACAGGGGAGGATAATTCACCCCTCCACTTT	CASSLRTGEDNSPLHF
-	TRBV30	TRBJ1-2	-	TGTGCCTGGAGTGTGACGACAGGACCAACCAACTATGGCTACACCTTC	CAWSVTTGPTNYGYTF
-	TRBV7-3	TRBJ2-3	-	TGTGCCAGCAGCCAGCGTGGACAGTCTGGTTCGATAGATACGCAGTATTTT	CASSQRGQSGSIDTQYF
-	TRBV4-1	TRBJ2-7	-	TGCGCCAGCAGCCAAGATGGGCAGAAGTCTGCCTACGAGCAGTACTTC	CASSQDGQKSAYEQYF
-	TRBV30	TRBJ2-7	TRBD2	TGTGCCTGGAGTGTTGGCGGGAGCTACGAGCAGTACTTC	CAWSVGGSYEQYF
-	TRBV19	TRBJ2-7	-	TGTGCCAGTAGTATAGGGCGGATCGACGAGCAGTACTTC	CASSIGRIDEQYF
few	TRBV4-1	TRBJ1-6	-	TGCGCCAGCAGCTATTTAACAGGCAATTCACCCCTCCACTTT	CASSYLTGNSPLHF
-	TRBV5-1	TRBJ2-1	-	TGTGCCAGCAGCTTGGTAAGAGGGATCCTGGCTGGTGAGCAGTTCTTC	CASSLVRGILAGEQFF
-	TRBV30	TRBJ2-7	TRBD1	TGTGCCTGGAGTAGCGACAGGGGCTACGAGCAGTACTTC	CAWSSDRGYEQYF
-	TRBV5-1	TRBJ2-3	TRBD2	TGCGCCAGCAGCTGGGGCCTAGCGGGGGGTTCCACAGATACGCAGTATTTT	CASSWGLAGGSTDTQYF
-	TRBV9	TRBJ2-3	TRBD2	TGTGCCAGCAGCGTAGTTGGTAGCGGGAGCGCAGATACGCAGTATTTT	CASSVVGSGSADTQYF
-	TRBV5-1	TRBJ2-1	TRBD2	TGCGCGAGTGGGACTAGCGGGAGGGCCTACGGATACAATGAGCAGTTCTTC	CASGTSGRAYGYNEQFF
-	TRBV11-1	TRBJ2-7	TRBD1	TGTGCCAGCAGCTCGACAGGGCCCTCCTACGAGCAGTACTTC	CASSSTGPSYEQYF
medium-sized	TRBV4-3	TRBJ2-2	TRBD1	TGCGCCAGCAGCCAAGGACAGGGGAGCACCGGGGAGCTGTTTTTT	CASSQGQGSTGELFF
few	TRBV4-3	TRBJ1-2	-	TGCGCCAGCATAGGCGGTTATATTAGGTCGGACTATGGCTACACCTTC	CASIGGYIRSDYGYTF
-	TRBV19	TRBJ1-2	-	TGTGCCAGTACCTCGGGAGGACGGACCTATGGCTACACCTTC	CASTSGGRTYGYTF
-	TRBV14	TRBJ1-1	-	TGTGCCAGCACGGGACAAATCGGCACTGAAGCTTTCTTT	CASTGQIGTEAFF
-	TRBV4-3	TRBJ1-4	-	TGCGCCAGCAGCCAAGCTTCCGCAACTAATGAAAAACTGTTTTTT	CASSQASATNEKLFF
once	TRBV5-5	TRBJ2-5	TRBD1	TGTGCCAGCAGCTCGGGACAGGGAGCCGAGACCCAGTACTTC	CASSSGQGAETQYF
-	TRBV30	TRBJ2-7	-	TGTGCCTCGCAACGCAGCCACGGGGACGAGCAGTACTTC	CASQRSHGDEQYF